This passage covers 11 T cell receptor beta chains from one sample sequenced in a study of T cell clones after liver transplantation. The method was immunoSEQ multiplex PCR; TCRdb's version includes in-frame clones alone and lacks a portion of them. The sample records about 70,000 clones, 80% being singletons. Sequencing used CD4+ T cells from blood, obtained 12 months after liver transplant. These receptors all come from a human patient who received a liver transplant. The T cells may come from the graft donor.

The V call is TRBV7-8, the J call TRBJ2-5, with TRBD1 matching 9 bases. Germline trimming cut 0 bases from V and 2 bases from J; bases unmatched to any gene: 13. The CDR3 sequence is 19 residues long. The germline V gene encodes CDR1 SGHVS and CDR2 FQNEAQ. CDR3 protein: CASSLAGTGRRFWQETQYF. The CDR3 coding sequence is TGTGCCAGCAGCTTAGCGGGGACAGGGAGGCGTTTTTGGCAAGAGACCCAGTACTTC.

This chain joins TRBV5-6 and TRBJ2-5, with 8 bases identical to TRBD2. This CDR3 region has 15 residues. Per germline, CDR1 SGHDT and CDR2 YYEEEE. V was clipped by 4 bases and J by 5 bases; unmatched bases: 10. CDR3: CASSLGTRPWETQYF. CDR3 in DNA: TGTGCCAGCAGCCTTGGGACTAGACCGTGGGAGACCCAGTACTTC.

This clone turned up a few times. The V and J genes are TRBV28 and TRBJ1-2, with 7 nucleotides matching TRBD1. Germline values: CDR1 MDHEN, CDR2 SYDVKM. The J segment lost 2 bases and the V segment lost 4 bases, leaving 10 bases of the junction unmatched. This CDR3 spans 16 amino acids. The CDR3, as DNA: TGTGCCAGCAGTTCCCCCCCGACAGGGCAGAACTATGGCTACACCTTC. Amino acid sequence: CASSSPPTGQNYGYTF.

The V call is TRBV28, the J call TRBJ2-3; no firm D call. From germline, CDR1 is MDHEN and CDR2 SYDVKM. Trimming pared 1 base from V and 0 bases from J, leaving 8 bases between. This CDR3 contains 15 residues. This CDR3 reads CASSLYGSSTDTQYF. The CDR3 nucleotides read TGTGCCAGCAGTTTATATGGTAGCAGCACAGATACGCAGTATTTT. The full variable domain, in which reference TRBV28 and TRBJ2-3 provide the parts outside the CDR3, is DVKVTQSSRYLVKRTGEKVFLECVQDMDHENMFWYRQDPGLGLRLIYFSYDVKMKEKGDIPEGYSVSREKKERFSLILESASTNQTSMYLCASSLYGSSTDTQYFGPGTRLTVL.

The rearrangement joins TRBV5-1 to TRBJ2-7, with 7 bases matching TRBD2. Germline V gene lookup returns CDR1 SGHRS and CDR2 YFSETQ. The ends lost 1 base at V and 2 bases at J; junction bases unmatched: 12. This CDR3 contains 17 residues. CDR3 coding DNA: TGCGCCAGCAGCTTGAATATTGGGGAGGGCCCCACCTACGAGCAGTACTTC. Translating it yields CASSLNIGEGPTYEQYF.

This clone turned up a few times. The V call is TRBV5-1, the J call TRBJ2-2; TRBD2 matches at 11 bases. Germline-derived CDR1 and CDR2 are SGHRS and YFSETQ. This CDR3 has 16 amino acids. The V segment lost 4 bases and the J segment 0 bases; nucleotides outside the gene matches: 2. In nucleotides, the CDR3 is TGCGCCAGCAGCCAGACTAGCGGGGCGAACACCGGGGAGCTGTTTTTT. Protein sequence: CASSQTSGANTGELFF.

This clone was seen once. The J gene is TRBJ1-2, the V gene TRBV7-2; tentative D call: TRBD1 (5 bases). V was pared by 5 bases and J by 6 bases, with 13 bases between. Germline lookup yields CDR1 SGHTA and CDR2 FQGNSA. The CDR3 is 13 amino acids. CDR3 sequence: CASSMNRGHGYTF. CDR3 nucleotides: TGTGCCAGCAGCATGAATAGGGGACATGGCTACACCTTC.

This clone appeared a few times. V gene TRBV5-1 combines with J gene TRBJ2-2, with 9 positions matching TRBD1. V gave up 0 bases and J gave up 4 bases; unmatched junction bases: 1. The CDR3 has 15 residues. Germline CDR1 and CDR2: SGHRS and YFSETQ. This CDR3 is CASSLGGQGTGELFF. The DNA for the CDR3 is TGCGCCAGCAGCTTGGGGGGACAGGGCACCGGGGAGCTGTTTTTT.

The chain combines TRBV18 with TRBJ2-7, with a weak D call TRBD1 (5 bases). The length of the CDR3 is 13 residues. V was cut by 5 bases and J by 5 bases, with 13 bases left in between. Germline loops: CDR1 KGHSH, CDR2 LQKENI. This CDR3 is CASSSQGANEQYF. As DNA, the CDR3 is TGTGCCAGCTCAAGCCAGGGTGCCAACGAGCAGTACTTC.

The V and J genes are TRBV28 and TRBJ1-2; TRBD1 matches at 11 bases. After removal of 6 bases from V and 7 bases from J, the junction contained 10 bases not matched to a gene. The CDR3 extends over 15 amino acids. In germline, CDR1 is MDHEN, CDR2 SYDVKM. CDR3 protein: CASSPWDRGKSGYTF. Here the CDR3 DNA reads TGTGCCAGCAGCCCGTGGGACAGGGGGAAGAGTGGCTACACCTTC.

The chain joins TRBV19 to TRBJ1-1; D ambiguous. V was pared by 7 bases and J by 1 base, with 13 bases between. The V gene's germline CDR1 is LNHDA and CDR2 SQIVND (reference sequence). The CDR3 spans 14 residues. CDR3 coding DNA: TGTGCCAGTATGGTGGGAGGAAAGAACACTGAAGCTTTCTTT. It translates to CASMVGGKNTEAFF. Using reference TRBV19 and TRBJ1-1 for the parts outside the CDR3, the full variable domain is DGGITQSPKYLFRKEGQNVTLSCEQNLNHDAMYWYRQDPGQGLRLIYYSQIVNDFQKGDIAEGYSVSREKKESFPLTVTSAQKNPTAFYLCASMVGGKNTEAFFGQGTRLTVV.